This entry lists 17 T cell receptor beta chains sequenced from one sample in a study of naive CD8 T cells in extremely preterm neonates. Study-level points and caveats: Preterm CDR3s were shorter than older groups', with fewer N additions and less trimming.

The method was immunoSEQ multiplex PCR; TCRdb's version includes in-frame clones alone and lacks a portion of them. The profile covers tens of thousands of clones, with about nine tenths appearing a single time and 0.93% taken by the ten largest. Their antigens remain unidentified. Extremely preterm births at roughly 22-28 weeks of gestation supplied the samples. Sequenced input: naive CD8+ T cells from cord blood. The receptors originated from a boy who was born preterm.

The chain combines TRBV27 with TRBJ2-7; D is unresolved. CDR1 MNHEY and CDR2 SMNVEV come from the germline V gene (reference sequence). This CDR3 region has 13 residues. Trimming shortened V by 2 bases and J by 0 bases, and 5 bases separated the two germline ends. The CDR3 loop reads CASSLGNSYEQYF. The CDR3, as DNA: TGTGCCAGCAGTTTAGGGAACTCCTACGAGCAGTACTTC.

The J gene is TRBJ2-1, the V gene TRBV4-3; 13 bases are a match to TRBD2. J gave up 6 bases and V 0 bases, and 5 bases lay outside the gene matches. The germline V gene encodes CDR1 LGHNA and CDR2 YSLEER. The CDR3 totals 17 residues. CDR3 nucleotide sequence: TGCGCCAGCAGCCAAGATAGACGACTAGCGGGGGGCAATGAGCAGTTCTTC. This encodes CASSQDRRLAGGNEQFF.

The V and J genes are TRBV5-8 and TRBJ1-1; D gene ambiguous. CDR1 is SGHTS and CDR2 is YDEGEE in the germline V gene. Trimming stripped 0 bases from V and 2 bases from J, with 2 bases between. The CDR3 contains 12 residues. The CDR3, as DNA: TGTGCCAGCAGCTTGGCCAACACTGAAGCTTTCTTT. It encodes CASSLANTEAFF.

The chain is built from TRBV11-2 and TRBJ2-1; 9 bases are shared with TRBD2. V was pared by 6 bases and J by 8 bases, with 11 bases of the junction left unmatched. From germline, CDR1 is SGHAT and CDR2 FQNNGV. CDR3 size: 15 residues. CDR3 protein: CASSSGTSIMDEQFF. The DNA for the CDR3 is TGTGCCAGCAGTTCCGGGACTAGCATAATGGATGAGCAGTTCTTC.

This clone was detected only a few times. V is TRBV27 and J is TRBJ2-7; possible D gene TRBD1, 6 bases. Germline CDR1 and CDR2: MNHEY and SMNVEV (reference sequence). V lost 5 bases, J lost 3 bases, and 11 bases lay in between. This CDR3 comprises 13 residues. The CDR3 coding sequence is TGTGCCAGCAGTCACAGGGTGTTCTACGAGCAGTACTTC. It specifies CASSHRVFYEQYF.

Details on this clone: A much larger clone is a single base away; this may be a read error. The sample has other DNA sequences that encode this CDR3 too. The chain combines TRBV5-4 with TRBJ2-7; 10 bases agree with TRBD1. V was pared by 0 bases and J by 3 bases, with 0 bases of the junction left unmatched. The CDR3 extends over 14 amino acids. Germline loops: CDR1 SGHNT, CDR2 YYREEE (reference sequence). CDR3 residues: CASSLGTGGYEQYF. The CDR3 DNA follows: TGTGCCAGCAGCTTGGGGACAGGGGGCTACGAGCAGTACTTC.

The table lists this clone with a count of one. The chain is built from TRBV10-1 and TRBJ2-2; D is unresolved. Trimming left V 3 bases short and J 6 bases short, with 5 bases between. There are 12 residues in the CDR3. Germline CDR1 and CDR2: WNHNN and SYGVQD (reference sequence). CDR3 region: CASSERAGELFF. DNA for the CDR3: TGCGCCAGCAGTGAAAGGGCCGGGGAGCTGTTTTTT.

This rearrangement joins TRBV9 to TRBJ1-4; the match to TRBD1 covers 11 bases. The CDR3 loop spans 17 amino acids. The germline V gene has CDR1 SGDLS and CDR2 YYNGEE. V gave up 0 bases and J gave up 0 bases; unmatched junction bases: 1. CDR3 coding DNA: TGTGCCAGCAGCGTAGGGACAGGGGGCGCAACTAATGAAAAACTGTTTTTT. Translating gives CASSVGTGGATNEKLFF.

The gene calls are TRBV7-6 and TRBJ2-7; TRBD2 aligns across 10 bases. This CDR3 spans 13 amino acids. CDR1 is SGHVS, CDR2 FNYEAQ, per germline. Germline trimming cut 1 base from V and 6 bases from J; bases unmatched to any gene: 0. CDR3: CASSLERGGEQYF. CDR3 sequence (DNA): TGTGCCAGCAGCTTAGAGCGGGGGGGCGAGCAGTACTTC.

As concerns this clone: This specimen includes other DNA sequences encoding the same CDR3. The rearrangement links TRBV9 to TRBJ2-1, with 12 bases fitting TRBD2. The V and J ends lost 1 base and 4 bases, in that order; junction bases with no gene match: 0. Germline CDR1 SGDLS, CDR2 YYNGEE. This CDR3 spans 15 amino acids. CDR3 sequence (DNA): TGTGCCAGCAGCGTACTAGCGGGGGGGTACAATGAGCAGTTCTTC. Translating gives CASSVLAGGYNEQFF. Filled out from reference TRBV9 and TRBJ2-1, the complete variable domain reads DSGVTQTPKHLITATGQRVTLRCSPRSGDLSVYWYQQSLDQGLQFLIQYYNGEERAKGNILERFSAQQFPDLHSELNLSSLELGDSALYFCASSVLAGGYNEQFFGPGTRLTVL.

V and J are TRBV10-2 and TRBJ1-2; no definite D call. Germline-derived CDR1 and CDR2 are WSHSY and SAAADI. The CDR3 runs 11 residues. V dropped 6 bases and J dropped 0 bases, with 2 bases sitting between them. As DNA, the CDR3 is TGCGCCAGCAGGACTAACTATGGCTACACCTTC. Translating gives CASRTNYGYTF.

This chain links TRBV27 with TRBJ1-1; TRBD1 is a possible D gene (5 bases). The CDR3 totals 14 residues. The ends were cut back, 5 bases at V and 1 base at J, with 11 bases in the middle. Germline V lookup: CDR1 MNHEY, CDR2 SMNVEV (reference sequence). CDR3 in DNA: TGTGCCAGCAGTCCTATCGACAGGAACACTGAAGCTTTCTTT. It is translated as CASSPIDRNTEAFF.

This clone was seen once. CDR3 region: CASSILAGGPDTQYF. CDR3 DNA sequence: TGTGCCAGTAGTATCCTAGCGGGGGGGCCAGATACGCAGTATTTT. The V gene is TRBV19, the J gene TRBJ2-3; TRBD2 aligns across 12 bases. The CDR3 is made up of 15 amino acids. Germline V gives CDR1 LNHDA, CDR2 SQIVND (reference sequence). The V and J ends lost 3 bases and 4 bases, in that order; junction bases with no gene match: 2.

The chain joins TRBV19 to TRBJ2-2; possibly TRBD1 for D (6 bases). From germline, CDR1 is LNHDA and CDR2 SQIVND (reference sequence). CDR3 length equals 18 residues. V lost 1 base and J 1 base, leaving 16 bases between the germline ends. In DNA, the CDR3 is TGTGCCAGTAGTATAGCGATAAGGGGGAACCTGAACACCGGGGAGCTGTTTTTT. Its protein product is CASSIAIRGNLNTGELFF.

The chain carries TRBV5-1 and TRBJ1-5; D remains ambiguous. V was cut by 0 bases and J by 3 bases, with 4 bases left in between. The V gene's germline CDR1 is SGHRS and CDR2 YFSETQ. This CDR3 is built from 13 residues. The CDR3 bases are TGCGCCAGCAGCTTGGGCAACAATCAGCCCCAGCATTTT. Translation gives CASSLGNNQPQHF.

In the case of this clone: Other DNA sequences in the sample encode the same CDR3. This chain joins TRBV5-1 and TRBJ2-3, with TRBD1 as a possible D gene (5 bases). V was shortened by 2 bases and J by 4 bases, with 5 bases between the two germline ends. Germline V lookup: CDR1 SGHRS, CDR2 YFSETQ. The CDR3 loop spans 12 amino acids. CDR3: CASSLGADTQYF. The CDR3 region has the DNA TGCGCCAGCAGCTTAGGGGCAGATACGCAGTATTTT. Together with reference TRBV5-1 and TRBJ2-3, the CDR3 gives the full variable domain: KAGVTQTPRYLIKTRGQQVTLSCSPISGHRSVSWYQQTPGQGLQFLFEYFSETQRNKGNFPGRFSGRQFSNSRSEMNVSTLELGDSALYLCASSLGADTQYFGPGTRLTVL.

The V call is TRBV27, the J call TRBJ1-3; D unresolved. The V and J ends lost 0 bases and 1 base respectively, with 4 bases between them. From germline, CDR1 is MNHEY and CDR2 SMNVEV (reference sequence). CDR3 size: 14 residues. CDR3 region: CASSLSGSGNTIYF. CDR3 nucleotides: TGTGCCAGCAGTTTATCAGGGTCTGGAAACACCATATATTTT.